Below are 10 T cell receptor beta chains sequenced from a single sample in a study of blood T cell repertoires in COVID-19. TCRdb keeps only in-frame clones here, not all; method: immunoSEQ multiplex PCR. The sample yields approximately 180,000 clones, around 80% seen once. The sample taken for sequencing was PBMCs or T cells enriched from blood (not recorded which). These receptors all stem from a woman aged 45-65 years who had recovered from COVID-19.

A word on this clone: The same CDR3 can be traced to other DNA sequences in this sample. This chain links TRBV9 with TRBJ2-5; TRBD1 might be the D (6 bases). Looked up from germline, CDR1 is SGDLS and CDR2 is YYNGEE. CDR3 length: 15 amino acids. The ends were cut back, 1 base at V and 3 bases at J, with 13 bases in the middle. DNA of the CDR3: TGTGCCAGCAGCGTATCAGGGACATCGGAAGAGACCCAGTACTTC. Its translation is CASSVSGTSEETQYF. The whole variable domain, remainder taken from reference TRBV9 and TRBJ2-5, is DSGVTQTPKHLITATGQRVTLRCSPRSGDLSVYWYQQSLDQGLQFLIQYYNGEERAKGNILERFSAQQFPDLHSELNLSSLELGDSALYFCASSVSGTSEETQYFGPGTRLLVL.

This clone has just one count. The chain is built from TRBV18 and TRBJ2-2; D possibly corresponds to TRBD2 (6 bases). Looked up from germline, CDR1 is KGHSH and CDR2 is LQKENI. Trimming took 2 bases from V and 5 from J, leaving 9 bases between them. The CDR3 has 14 residues. The CDR3 reads CASSPSGGTGELFF. CDR3 sequence (DNA): TGTGCCAGCTCACCAAGCGGAGGGACCGGGGAGCTGTTTTTT.

The V call is TRBV6-5, the J call TRBJ2-7; possible D gene TRBD2, 6 bases. The V gene's germline CDR1 is MNHEY and CDR2 SVGAGI. V lost 0 bases and J 5 bases, leaving 17 bases between the germline ends. There are 16 residues in the CDR3. CDR3 sequence reads: CASSYSSGLSLNEQYF. As DNA, the CDR3 is TGTGCCAGCAGTTACTCGAGCGGACTATCCCTCAACGAGCAGTACTTC.

The gene calls are TRBV30 and TRBJ1-5; D gene unclear. The CDR3 has 13 residues. Germline CDR1 is GTSNPN and CDR2 is SVGIG (reference sequence). Trimming removed 0 bases at V and 4 bases at J, with 7 bases between. The CDR3 here is CAWSVQKNQPQHF. CDR3 in DNA: TGTGCCTGGAGTGTACAGAAGAATCAGCCCCAGCATTTT.

V and J are TRBV5-1 and TRBJ2-7, with 15 bases that match TRBD2. V lost 4 bases to trimming and J lost 6 bases; unmatched junction nucleotides: 2. CDR1 SGHRS and CDR2 YFSETQ come from the germline V gene. The CDR3 sequence is 14 residues long. The CDR3 loop reads CASSQGLAGGEQYF. CDR3 nucleotide sequence: TGCGCCAGCAGCCAGGGACTAGCGGGAGGCGAGCAGTACTTC.

This sequence joins TRBV5-4 and TRBJ2-7; TRBD1 matches at 9 bases. J lost 5 bases, V lost 3 bases, and 6 bases had no gene match. This CDR3 contains 14 residues. In germline, CDR1 is SGHNT, CDR2 YYREEE (reference sequence). CDR3 coding DNA: TGTGCCAGCAGCTCGGGACAGGGTAAGGACGAGCAGTACTTC. It encodes CASSSGQGKDEQYF.

At least ten counts were recorded for this clone. The genes are TRBV10-3 and TRBJ1-3; no definite D call. Looked up from germline, CDR1 is ENHRY and CDR2 is SYGVKD. The CDR3 loop spans 14 amino acids. Trimming removed 7 bases at V and 1 base at J, with 11 bases between. The CDR3 nucleotides are TGTGCCATCACCGACGGGATGTCTGGAAACACCATATATTTT. Translating it yields CAITDGMSGNTIYF.

V is TRBV3-1 (or the pseudogene TRBV3-2) and J is TRBJ2-5; 7 nucleotides match TRBD2. V trimming: 7 bases; J trimming: 4 bases; junction bases outside the gene matches: 9. CDR3 length: 14 residues. Looked up from germline, CDR1 is LGHDT and CDR2 is YNNKEL (reference sequence). CDR3 nucleotide sequence: TGTGCCAGCACCACTAGCGAGATAGGAGAGACCCAGTACTTC. Its translation is CASTTSEIGETQYF.

The V gene is TRBV7-9, the J gene TRBJ1-1; no clear D. V gave up 1 base and J gave up 1 base, with 13 bases separating them. The CDR3 length is 16 residues. Germline CDR1 reads SEHNR; CDR2 reads FQNEAQ (reference sequence). The CDR3 nucleotides are TGTGCCAGCAGCTTAGTTATGGGCGTGGGGAACACTGAAGCTTTCTTT. Its protein product is CASSLVMGVGNTEAFF.

Written as DNA, the CDR3 is TGTGCCAGCAGCGTTGCACAAGGGGGCTTCGTGGAGACCCAGTACTTC. Protein sequence: CASSVAQGGFVETQYF. This chain connects TRBV9 to TRBJ2-5; TRBD1 agrees at 7 bases. The CDR3 sequence is 16 residues long. J was trimmed by 5 bases and V by 2 bases; bases with no gene match: 12. Germline V gene sequence: CDR1 SGDLS, CDR2 YYNGEE.